This is a list of T cell receptor beta chains from one sample in a study of shared clonotypes between healthy human individuals. The table came from immunoSEQ multiplex PCR; TCRdb's copy has only in-frame clones and leaves some out. There are more than 2 million clones in the sample; around 95% occur only once, and about 0.13% lies in the top ten. The sample taken for sequencing was naive CD4+ T cells sorted from blood. These TCRs come from a man aged 18 to 30 in good health. The CDR3 runs from the conserved cysteine through the conserved F or W. The D gene is left open where the match is weak. A clone size is listed for some rows: how often the clone was seen (once, few, many), or a class if it is expanded.

V gene: TRBV29-1
clone size: once
J gene: TRBJ2-3
D gene: -
CDR3 DNA: TGCAGCGGGGGGGCGCAAAGCACAGATACGCAGTATTTT
CDR3 protein: CSGGAQSTDTQYF

V gene: TRBV18
clone size: -
J gene: TRBJ2-7
D gene: TRBD1
CDR3 DNA: TGTGCCAGCTCACCACCTAAACAGGGACAGGGGCCCGTGGGGGAGCAGTACTTC
CDR3 protein: CASSPPKQGQGPVGEQYF

V gene: TRBV7-2
clone size: -
J gene: TRBJ2-7
D gene: -
CDR3 DNA: TGTGCCAGCAGTTCACTCGGCAGCTCCTACGAGCAGTACTTC
CDR3 protein: CASSSLGSSYEQYF

V gene: TRBV7-6
clone size: once
J gene: TRBJ1-6
D gene: -
CDR3 DNA: TGTGCCAGCAGCCTTTTAGGGGGAGCCCTCCACTTT
CDR3 protein: CASSLLGGALHF

V gene: TRBV28
clone size: -
J gene: TRBJ2-7
D gene: -
CDR3 DNA: TGTGCCAGCAGTTTTCCCGGATCGGGGGAGCAGTACTTC
CDR3 protein: CASSFPGSGEQYF

V gene: TRBV6-6
clone size: -
J gene: TRBJ2-7
D gene: -
CDR3 DNA: TGTGCCAGCAGTGTTCCGGGCTACGAGCAGTACTTC
CDR3 protein: CASSVPGYEQYF

V gene: TRBV7-2
clone size: -
J gene: TRBJ2-7
D gene: TRBD1
CDR3 DNA: TGTGCCAGCAGCCTCACAGGGGAAGAGCAGTACTTC
CDR3 protein: CASSLTGEEQYF

V gene: TRBV30
clone size: -
J gene: TRBJ2-1
D gene: TRBD2
CDR3 DNA: TGTGCCGGGACCCTTGGGACTAGCGGGCAGAGCTCCTACAATGAGCAGTTCTTC
CDR3 protein: CAGTLGTSGQSSYNEQFF

V gene: TRBV5-6
clone size: -
J gene: TRBJ2-5
D gene: -
CDR3 DNA: TGTGCCAGCAGCTTCGTGGAAATACAAGAGACCCAGTACTTC
CDR3 protein: CASSFVEIQETQYF

V gene: TRBV19
clone size: -
J gene: TRBJ1-3
D gene: -
CDR3 DNA: TGTGCCGGTAGTACCCCCGGGGCACTTGGATCGGGAAACACCATATATTTT
CDR3 protein: CAGSTPGALGSGNTIYF

V gene: TRBV6-5
clone size: -
J gene: TRBJ2-2
D gene: TRBD1
CDR3 DNA: TGTGCCAGCAGTTACGGACAGGGGGGAAACACCGGGGAGCTGTTTTTT
CDR3 protein: CASSYGQGGNTGELFF

V gene: TRBV10-3
clone size: -
J gene: TRBJ1-2
D gene: TRBD1
CDR3 DNA: TGTGCCATCAGTGAACCGGACAGGACCGGGGCTAACTATGGCTACACCTTC
CDR3 protein: CAISEPDRTGANYGYTF

V gene: TRBV21-1
clone size: -
J gene: TRBJ1-1
D gene: -
CDR3 DNA: TGTGCCAGCAGCAACATCAGGGGCGATCCTGCGGCTTTCTTT
CDR3 protein: CASSNIRGDPAAFF

V gene: TRBV10-3
clone size: -
J gene: TRBJ2-2
D gene: TRBD1
CDR3 DNA: TGTGCCACGGCGGGACAGGGATACACCGGGGAGCTGTTTTTT
CDR3 protein: CATAGQGYTGELFF

V gene: TRBV18
clone size: -
J gene: TRBJ2-3
D gene: -
CDR3 DNA: TGTGCCAGCTCACCACCGTCGCTTAGCACAGATACGCAGTATTTT
CDR3 protein: CASSPPSLSTDTQYF

V gene: TRBV11-3
clone size: once
J gene: TRBJ2-3
D gene: TRBD1
CDR3 DNA: TGTGCCAGCAGCCCCAGTCGTGGGACAGGGGATACGATTAGCACAGATACGCAGTATTTT
CDR3 protein: CASSPSRGTGDTISTDTQYF

V gene: TRBV6-1
clone size: -
J gene: TRBJ2-5
D gene: -
CDR3 DNA: TGTGCCAGCAGTCATACAGAGACCCAGTACTTC
CDR3 protein: CASSHTETQYF

V gene: TRBV5-4
clone size: -
J gene: TRBJ2-2
D gene: -
CDR3 DNA: TGTGCCAGCAGGATGGCTAGCCAGCCCGGGGAGCTGTTTTTT
CDR3 protein: CASRMASQPGELFF

V gene: TRBV7-8
clone size: -
J gene: TRBJ2-2
D gene: -
CDR3 DNA: TGTGCCAGCGAGCGCCGCAGGGGTGATTCGAACACCGGGGAGCTGTTTTTT
CDR3 protein: CASERRRGDSNTGELFF

V gene: TRBV18
clone size: -
J gene: TRBJ2-7
D gene: -
CDR3 DNA: TGTGCCAGCTCACCGGCGGCAAATAACTACGAGCAGTACTTC
CDR3 protein: CASSPAANNYEQYF